This is a list of T cell receptor beta chains from one sample in a study of radiation and T cells in renal cell carcinoma. Clones were read by immunoSEQ multiplex PCR, and TCRdb kept only the in-frame ones, dropping some. The sample lists approximately 51,000 clones, roughly 84% occurring once. This material consisted of blood, taken from a patient whose treatment included radiotherapy and nephrectomy. All receptors derive from a woman in her 70s with renal cell carcinoma. Each CDR3 is given with its conserved first and last residue. Rows may omit the clone size; those that give it use once, few, many or a size class.

>12|TRBV7-3|-
CASRSTRGEQFF
>17|TRBV4-2|-
CASSSETGPLSGNTIYF
>15|TRBV10-3|-
CATNAFNVFYNEQFF
>15|TRBV2|-
CASSLLRGGINEQFF
>18|TRBV7-9|-
CASSITLLREGRADTQYF
>15|TRBV5-1|-
CASSMTGLEGETQYF
>14|TRBV7-8|-
CASSFGSHTYEQYF
>14|TRBV7-2|-
CASSPSGSQYEQYF
>14|TRBV2|-
CASRPGTVAREQYF
>15|TRBV5-6|-
CASSLGGTNTGELFF
>11|TRBV11-2|-
CASSSAYEQYF
>16|TRBV19|-
CASSGGTGGRVTEAFF
>14|TRBV11-3|-
CASSPGQGYTEAFF
>13|TRBV14|-
CASSQDRADTQYF
>15|TRBV6-1|-
CASESRGANTGELFF
>15|TRBV10-1|-
CASSDSGGAADTQYF
>15|TRBV5-4|-
CASSLEAGEIETQYF
>15|TRBV9|-
CASSVGSGANTEAFF
>13|TRBV7-2|once
CASSPGQLYGYTF
>11|TRBV20-1|-
CSAGRGAEAFF
>17|TRBV4-2|-
CASSQGQSWGPNQPQHF
>15|TRBV5-1|-
CASSLGQINTGELFF